Listed below are T cell receptor beta chains from one sample, sequenced in a study of blood T cells in healthy people across ages. TCRdb re-analysed the 5' RACE reads in MiXCR, keeping a single row per CDR3 protein. The sample lists around 900,000 distinct CDR3 sequences; around 28% were seen once. The sequenced sample was blood. The source of these receptors is a woman older than 75 in good health. Each CDR3 is given with its conserved first and last residue. The order of the fields is D gene, V gene, clone size, J gene, CDR3 protein, CDR3 DNA. The D gene is left open where the match is weak. Clone size is stated in some rows and not others, as once, few, many or a class when expanded.

.	TRBV18	.	TRBJ2-1	CASSPSLAPGEQFF	TGTGCCAGCTCACCATCCCTAGCTCCCGGTGAGCAGTTCTTC
TRBD1	TRBV9	many	TRBJ2-3	CASSTRTGGGTDTQYF	TGTGCCAGCAGCACCCGGACAGGGGGCGGCACAGATACGCAGTATTTT
TRBD2	TRBV7-2	many	TRBJ2-1	CASSFTSGSYNEQFF	TGTGCCAGCAGCTTTACTAGCGGATCCTACAATGAGCAGTTCTTC
.	TRBV6-2/TRBV6-3	many	TRBJ2-5	CASSYSGRRETQYF	TGTGCCAGCAGTTACTCCGGCAGGAGGGAGACCCAGTACTTC
TRBD1	TRBV6-2/TRBV6-3	many	TRBJ2-4	CASSYLTGGVQYF	TGTGCCAGCAGTTACTTGACAGGGGGAGTTCAGTACTTC
.	TRBV20-1	many	TRBJ1-2	CSARDWGRGLYGYTF	TGCAGTGCTAGAGATTGGGGCAGGGGCTTGTATGGCTACACCTTC
TRBD1	TRBV4-1	few	TRBJ2-5	CASSQGGQRETQYF	TGCGCCAGCAGCCAAGGGGGACAGCGAGAGACCCAGTACTTC
TRBD2	TRBV14	.	TRBJ2-3	CASSQRLAGVKSDTQYF	TGTGCCAGCAGCCAGCGACTAGCGGGGGTCAAATCAGATACGCAGTATTTT
.	TRBV5-1	many	TRBJ2-3	CASKLEEGTDTQYF	TGCGCCAGCAAGTTAGAGGAGGGCACAGATACGCAGTATTTT
TRBD2	TRBV7-9	many	TRBJ2-2	CASSPGGGKNTGELFF	TGTGCCAGCAGCCCCGGCGGGGGGAAGAACACCGGGGAGCTGTTTTTT
TRBD2	TRBV6-2/TRBV6-3	many	TRBJ2-6	CASSSRTSPRSGANVLTF	TGTGCCAGCAGTTCACGGACTAGCCCCCGCTCTGGGGCCAACGTCCTGACTTTC
.	TRBV18	few	TRBJ1-5	CASSETERNQPQHF	TGTGCCAGCTCAGAGACAGAGCGCAATCAGCCCCAGCATTTT
.	TRBV7-2	many	TRBJ1-2	CASSLGTENYGYTF	TGTGCCAGCAGCTTAGGGACAGAGAACTATGGCTACACCTTC
.	TRBV6-1	many	TRBJ2-7	CARLHKGGPYEQYF	TGTGCCAGGCTACACAAGGGGGGCCCCTACGAGCAGTACTTC
.	TRBV3-1	many	TRBJ2-1	CASSQNSYNEQFF	TGTGCCAGCAGCCAAAACTCCTACAATGAGCAGTTCTTC
TRBD1	TRBV6-1	many	TRBJ1-5	CASSEGQGSNQPQHF	TGTGCCAGCAGTGAAGGACAGGGTAGCAATCAGCCCCAGCATTTT
TRBD1	TRBV24-1	.	TRBJ2-3	CATSVGQGTDTQYF	TGTGCCACCAGTGTGGGACAGGGCACAGATACGCAGTATTTT
.	TRBV28	many	TRBJ1-5	CASSLARNQPQHF	TGTGCCAGCAGTTTGGCAAGGAATCAGCCCCAGCATTTT
TRBD1	TRBV12-3/TRBV12-4	.	TRBJ1-2	CASRLGTGEGYTF	TGTGCCAGCAGGCTCGGGACAGGGGAGGGCTACACCTTC
.	TRBV10-3	many	TRBJ1-2	CAISDGTKLNYGYTF	TGTGCCATCAGTGACGGGACAAAGCTTAACTATGGCTACACCTTC
TRBD2	TRBV7-7	.	TRBJ2-5	CASSYSGAGETRYF	TGTGCTAGCAGTTATAGCGGGGCGGGGGAGACCCGGTACTTC
.	TRBV20-1	.	TRBJ1-1	CSAGGQLMNTEAFF	TGCAGTGCAGGGGGGCAGCTGATGAACACTGAAGCTTTCTTT
.	TRBV18	few	TRBJ2-1	CASSPATGWNEQFF	TGTGCCAGCTCACCAGCTACAGGGTGGAATGAGCAGTTCTTC
TRBD1	TRBV7-2	.	TRBJ1-6	CASSPQGTVNSPPHF	TGTGCCAGCAGCCCTCAAGGGACAGTTAATTCACCCCCCCACTTT
.	TRBV19	few	TRBJ2-5	CASSSQGMETQYF	TGTGCCAGTAGTTCGCAGGGAATGGAGACCCAGTACTTC
TRBD2	TRBV28	many	TRBJ2-1	CASRRAGRHEQFF	TGTGCCAGCAGAAGAGCGGGGCGTCATGAGCAGTTCTTC
.	TRBV11-2	few	TRBJ1-1	CASSSGIGTEAFF	TGTGCCAGCAGCTCCGGAATAGGCACTGAAGCTTTCTTT
.	TRBV7-2	many	TRBJ2-7	CASSLQGGAGIPYEQYF	TGTGCCAGCAGCTTACAAGGTGGGGCCGGCATTCCCTACGAGCAGTACTTC
.	TRBV6-1	.	TRBJ2-3	CASSDRYPDTQYF	TGTGCCAGCAGTGACCGTTATCCAGATACGCAGTATTTT
.	TRBV4-1	few	TRBJ2-7	CASSLSGKREQYF	TGCGCCAGCAGCCTTTCGGGGAAGCGCGAGCAGTACTTC
.	TRBV6-5	.	TRBJ2-5	CVSSYGQKETQYF	TGTGTCAGCAGTTATGGACAGAAAGAGACCCAGTACTTC
TRBD2	TRBV12-3/TRBV12-4	few	TRBJ2-3	CASSFRTSGGITDTQYF	TGTGCCAGCAGTTTTCGGACTAGCGGGGGGATCACAGATACGCAGTATTTT
TRBD1	TRBV5-1	.	TRBJ1-1	CASSLSGQGGGTEAFF	TGCGCCAGCAGCTTGTCAGGACAGGGCGGGGGCACTGAAGCTTTCTTT
.	TRBV6-1	many	TRBJ2-1	CASSGRRIRSYNEQFF	TGTGCCAGCAGTGGCCGACGGATACGCTCCTACAATGAGCAGTTCTTC
.	TRBV20-1	many	TRBJ2-5	CSARGDSIQETQYF	TGCAGTGCTAGAGGGGACTCAATCCAAGAGACCCAGTACTTC
.	TRBV20-1	.	TRBJ2-5	CSARDPWRMKAETQYF	TGCAGTGCTAGAGATCCCTGGAGAATGAAGGCGGAGACCCAGTACTTC
.	TRBV4-3	many	TRBJ1-1	CASSQERLMNTEAFF	TGCGCCAGCAGCCAAGAGCGGCTGATGAACACTGAAGCTTTCTTT
TRBD1	TRBV6-5	many	TRBJ2-1	CASSYMGPKGGTGRRNEQFF	TGTGCCAGCAGTTACATGGGCCCCAAAGGTGGGACAGGGAGGCGCAATGAGCAGTTCTTC
TRBD1	TRBV3-1	once	TRBJ2-5	CASSHAGTGGAETQYF	TGTGCCAGCAGCCACGCCGGGACAGGGGGCGCGGAGACCCAGTACTTC
.	TRBV7-2	many	TRBJ2-1	CASSGGLPVGGEQFF	TGTGCCAGCAGCGGGGGACTCCCGGTGGGCGGTGAGCAGTTCTTC
TRBD1	TRBV7-9	.	TRBJ2-1	CASSGTGTGGFDEQFF	TGTGCCAGCAGCGGAACCGGGACAGGGGGGTTCGATGAGCAGTTCTTC
TRBD1	TRBV7-9	.	TRBJ1-1	CASSLTGGGNTEAFF	TGTGCCAGCAGCCTTACAGGGGGAGGAAACACTGAAGCTTTCTTT
TRBD1	TRBV28	.	TRBJ2-1	CASSFRDRKSEQFF	TGTGCCAGCAGTTTCCGGGACAGAAAGTCCGAGCAGTTCTTC
.	TRBV20-1	many	TRBJ1-2	CSASRTNYGYTF	TGCAGTGCTAGCAGGACTAACTATGGCTACACCTTC
.	TRBV20-1	many	TRBJ1-2	CSAKPGSYGYTF	TGCAGTGCTAAACCGGGATCGTATGGCTACACCTTC
.	TRBV6-6	few	TRBJ2-2	CASNYVTGKLTGELFF	TGTGCCAGCAATTACGTAACAGGGAAGCTCACCGGGGAGCTGTTTTTT
TRBD2	TRBV20-1	.	TRBJ2-3	CSAERLAGLEAPDTQYF	TGCAGTGCCGAGCGGCTAGCGGGACTCGAGGCCCCAGATACGCAGTATTTT
.	TRBV11-3	.	TRBJ2-7	CASSPSQGAYEQYF	TGTGCCAGCAGCCCCTCCCAGGGAGCCTACGAGCAGTACTTC
TRBD1	TRBV20-1	.	TRBJ1-1	CSAPGQVDVTEAFF	TGCAGTGCCCCGGGACAGGTGGACGTCACTGAAGCTTTCTTT
.	TRBV7-2	many	TRBJ2-5	CASSLARQTQYF	TGTGCCAGCAGCTTAGCTCGGCAGACCCAGTACTTC
.	TRBV24-1	.	TRBJ2-3	CATSDQGAPGTDTQYF	TGTGCCACCAGTGACCAGGGAGCTCCGGGCACAGATACGCAGTATTTT
TRBD1	TRBV30	few	TRBJ1-1	CAWSFPGQGARTNTEAFF	TGTGCCTGGAGTTTCCCGGGACAGGGGGCCCGGACCAACACTGAAGCTTTCTTT
TRBD2	TRBV6-5	once	TRBJ2-3	CASSSGTSGLIISTDTQYF	TGTGCCAGCAGTTCCGGGACTAGCGGGCTGATAATTAGCACAGATACGCAGTATTTT